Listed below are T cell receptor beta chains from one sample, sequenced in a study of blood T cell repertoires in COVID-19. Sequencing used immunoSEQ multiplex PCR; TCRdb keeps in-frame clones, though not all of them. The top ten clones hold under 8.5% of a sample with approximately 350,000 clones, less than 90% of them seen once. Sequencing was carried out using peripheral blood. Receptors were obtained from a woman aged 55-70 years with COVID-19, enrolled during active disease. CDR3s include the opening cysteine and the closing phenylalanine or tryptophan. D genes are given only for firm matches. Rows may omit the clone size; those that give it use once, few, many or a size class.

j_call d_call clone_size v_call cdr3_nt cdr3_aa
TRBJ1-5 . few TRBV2 TGTGCCAGCGGAGACAGAGCCGATAGCAATCAGCCCCAGCATTTT CASGDRADSNQPQHF
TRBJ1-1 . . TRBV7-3 TGTGCCAGCAGCATACAAATAAAAGCTGAAGCTTTCTTT CASSIQIKAEAFF
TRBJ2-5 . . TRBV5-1 TGCGCCAGCAGCCTTTGGTGGGGGCCGGGGGAGACCCAGTACTTC CASSLWWGPGETQYF
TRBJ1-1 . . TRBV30 TGTGCCTGGAGTGTGCAGGAGAACACTGAAGCTTTCTTT CAWSVQENTEAFF
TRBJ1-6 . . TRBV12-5 TGTGCTAGTGGTTTGCCTCAGGATCCCTATAATTCACCCCTCCACTTT CASGLPQDPYNSPLHF
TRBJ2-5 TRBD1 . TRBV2 TGTGCCAGGAGGACAGGGGAAGAGACCCAGTACTTC CARRTGEETQYF
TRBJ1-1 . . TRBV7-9 TGTGCCAGCAGCTTGGAGGGAAACACTGAAGCTTTCTTT CASSLEGNTEAFF
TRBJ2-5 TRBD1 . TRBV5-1 TGCGCCAGCAGCGGGACAGGGCAGGAGACCCAGTACTTC CASSGTGQETQYF
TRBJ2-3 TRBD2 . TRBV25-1 TGTGCCAGCAGTTCAGCGGGGGGGCAAAATACGCAGTATTTT CASSSAGGQNTQYF
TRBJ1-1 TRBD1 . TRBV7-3 TGTGCCAGCAGCCTGACCGCGGGACAGCCGAACACTGAAGCTTTCTTT CASSLTAGQPNTEAFF
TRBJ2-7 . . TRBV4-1 TGCGCCAGCAGCCAACGACAGGTCCCTGGGGAGCAGTACTTC CASSQRQVPGEQYF
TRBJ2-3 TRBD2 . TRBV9 TGTGCCAGCAGCATTCGAGCGGGGGGGCCGGGAGATACGCAGTATTTT CASSIRAGGPGDTQYF
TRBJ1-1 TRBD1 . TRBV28 TGTGCCAGCAGAGGACAGGGGGCAGTGGGCACTGAAGCTTTCTTT CASRGQGAVGTEAFF
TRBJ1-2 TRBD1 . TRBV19 TGTGCCAGTAGTACTGGACAGGGGGCAGGAGGCTACACCTTC CASSTGQGAGGYTF
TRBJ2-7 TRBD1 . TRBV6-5 TGTGCCAGCAGTCCTAACAGGGGGTGGGAGCAGTACTTC CASSPNRGWEQYF
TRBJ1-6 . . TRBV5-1 TGCGCCAGCAGCTCACTTCAGGGCTTGTATAATTCACCCCTCCACTTT CASSSLQGLYNSPLHF
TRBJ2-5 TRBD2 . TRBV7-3 TGTGCCAGCAGCTTGCGGGGGGCCGAAGAGACCCAGTACTTC CASSLRGAEETQYF
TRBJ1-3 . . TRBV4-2 TGTGCCAGCAGCTCCCAACAGGGCTCTGGAAACACCATATATTTT CASSSQQGSGNTIYF
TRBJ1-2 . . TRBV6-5 TGTGCCAGCAGTTACTCGAGGCGGTATGGCTACACCTTC CASSYSRRYGYTF
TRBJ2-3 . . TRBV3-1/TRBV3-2 TGTGCCAGCAGCCAGTCGGCGGATACTAGCACAGATACGCAGTATTTT CASSQSADTSTDTQYF
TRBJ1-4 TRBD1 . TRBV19 TGTGCCAGTAGTCCCCGGACAGGATTTAATGAAAAACTGTTTTTT CASSPRTGFNEKLFF
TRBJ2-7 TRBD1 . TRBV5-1 TGCGCCAGCAGCTTGCAGGGGGCGTACGAGCAGTACTTC CASSLQGAYEQYF
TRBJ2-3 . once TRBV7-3 TGTGCCAGCAGTCGGCTTATAGGCGGGGTCACAGATACGCAGTATTTT CASSRLIGGVTDTQYF
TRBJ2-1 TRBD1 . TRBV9 TGTGCCAGCAGCGTAGGGGGGACAGCCAATGAGCAGTTCTTC CASSVGGTANEQFF
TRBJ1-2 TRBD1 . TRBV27 TGTGCCAGCAGGACAGGGGGATCTAACTATGGCTACACCTTC CASRTGGSNYGYTF
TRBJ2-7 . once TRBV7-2 TGTGCCAGCAGCTTAACTTATCACAGAAACTACGAGCAGTACTTC CASSLTYHRNYEQYF
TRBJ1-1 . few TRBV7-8 TGTGCCAGCAGCTCCAATTGGGGGGATGAAGCTTTCTTT CASSSNWGDEAFF
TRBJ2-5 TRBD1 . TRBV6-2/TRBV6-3 TGTGCCAGCAGTTACCACGGACAGGGACGGGAGACCCAGTACTTC CASSYHGQGRETQYF
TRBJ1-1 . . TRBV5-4 TGTGCCAGCAGGAAAGTCGACAGCCAGAACACTGAAGCTTTCTTT CASRKVDSQNTEAFF
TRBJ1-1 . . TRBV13 TGTGCCAGCACACGGGACACTGAAGCTTTCTTT CASTRDTEAFF
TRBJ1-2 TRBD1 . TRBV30 TGTGCCTGGAGTGTCCGAGGGACAGGGCGCTATGGCTACACCTTC CAWSVRGTGRYGYTF
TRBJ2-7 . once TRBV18 TGTGCCAGCTCACCTCTTCTAGCCACCTACGAGCAGTACTTC CASSPLLATYEQYF
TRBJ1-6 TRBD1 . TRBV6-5 TGTGCCAGCGCGGACAGGGTTAATTCACCCCTCCACTTT CASADRVNSPLHF
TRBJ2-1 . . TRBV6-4 TGTGCCACCCCAGAGGAGGCCCCGCAGGCCTACAATGAGCAGTTCTTC CATPEEAPQAYNEQFF
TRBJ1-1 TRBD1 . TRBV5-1 TGCGCCACCCATACAGGGGCCCTGGGGGCTGAAGCTTTCTTT CATHTGALGAEAFF
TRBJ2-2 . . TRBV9 TGTGCCAGCAGCGTAGTGGCAGGGGCCCGAAACACCGGGGAGCTGTTTTTT CASSVVAGARNTGELFF
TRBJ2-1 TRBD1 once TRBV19 TGTGCCAGTAACCTAGGACAGGGTAGTACCTACAATGAGCAGTTCTTC CASNLGQGSTYNEQFF
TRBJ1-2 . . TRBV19 TGTGCCAGTACCTGGGGAGGGGGCTACACCTTC CASTWGGGYTF
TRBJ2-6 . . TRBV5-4 TGTGCCAGCCCCTCCGGCAGGGAGGGGGTGGATGGGGCCAACGTCCTGACTTTC CASPSGREGVDGANVLTF
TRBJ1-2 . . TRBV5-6 TGTGCCAGCAGCTCGAGTTATGGCTACACCTTC CASSSSYGYTF
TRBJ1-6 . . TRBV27 TGTGCCAGCAGTTTCTATTTTTCCGACCAGGGAATCAGTAATTCACCCCTCCACTTT CASSFYFSDQGISNSPLHF
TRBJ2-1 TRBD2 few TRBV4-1 TGCGCCAGCAGACCTGGACTAGCGGGCAGCAATGAGCAGTTCTTC CASRPGLAGSNEQFF
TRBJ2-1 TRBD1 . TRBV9 TGTGCCAGCAGCGTAGACGGGACAGACTACAATGAGCAGCTCTTC CASSVDGTDYNEQLF
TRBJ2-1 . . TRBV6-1 TGTGCCAGCAGTGAAGGCTCAGGGGAACGATCCTACAATGAGCAGTTCTTC CASSEGSGERSYNEQFF
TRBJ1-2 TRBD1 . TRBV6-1 TGTGCCAGCAGTGAGGCTACCGGAGGGGGCTTGGGGGGCTACACCTTC CASSEATGGGLGGYTF
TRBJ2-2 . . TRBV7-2 TGTGCCAGCAGCACAAAGGACAGGAACACCGGGGAGCTGTTTTTT CASSTKDRNTGELFF
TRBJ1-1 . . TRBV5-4 TGTGCCAGCAGACCAGGCCTCATGAGGGTGAACACTGAAGCTTTCTTT CASRPGLMRVNTEAFF
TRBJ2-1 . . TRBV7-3 TGTGCCAGCAGCCCCCAATCTAGTAATGAGCAGTTCTTC CASSPQSSNEQFF
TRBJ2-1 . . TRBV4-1 TGCGCCAGCAGCCAAGGGGGTCGGCCGGGAGAGTTCTTC CASSQGGRPGEFF
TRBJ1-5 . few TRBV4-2 TGTGCCAGCAGCCAAGATGGGCCCCGGCATAGCAATCAGCCCCAGCATTTT CASSQDGPRHSNQPQHF
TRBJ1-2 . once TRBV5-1 TGCGCCAGCACCAACTCCGGGAATCCTTATGGCTACACCTTC CASTNSGNPYGYTF
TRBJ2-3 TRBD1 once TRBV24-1 TGTGCCACCAGTAGGGGACAGGGTTTCACAGATACGCAGTATTTT CATSRGQGFTDTQYF